The 3 T cell receptor beta chains below were found in one sample sequenced in a study of shared clonotypes between healthy human individuals. Generated by immunoSEQ multiplex PCR, the TCRdb table keeps only in-frame clones and is missing some. Of about 380,000 clones in the sample, roughly 96% were seen once. The sample taken for sequencing was memory CD8+ T cells sorted from blood. This sample's subset: CD45RO+ cells pooled with CCR7-negative TemRA cells. All receptors derive from a man under 40 in good health.

The chain links TRBV13 to TRBJ2-1; 12 nucleotides match TRBD2. Germline lookup yields CDR1 PRHDT and CDR2 FYEKMQ (reference sequence). J gave up 15 bases and V 1 base, and 10 bases lay outside the gene matches. CDR3 length: 15 residues. CDR3 sequence reads: CASSLVAASGRAMFF. DNA of the CDR3: TGTGCCAGCAGCTTAGTTGCGGCTAGCGGGAGGGCCATGTTCTTC. The variable domain in full, completed from reference TRBV13 and TRBJ2-1, reads AAGVIQSPRHLIKEKRETATLKCYPIPRHDTVYWYQQGPGQDPQFLISFYEKMQSDKGSIPDRFSAQQFSDYHSELNMSSLELGDSALYFCASSLVAASGRAMFFGPGTRLTVL.

The chain uses TRBV11-2 and TRBJ2-5, with 7 bases identical to TRBD2. The CDR3 runs to 18 residues. Trimming cost V 2 bases and J 0 bases; bases outside gene matches: 12. Germline CDR1 reads SGHAT; CDR2 reads FQNNGV. DNA of the CDR3: TGTGCCAGCAGCTTAAAGCCCCCTTGGCTAGCGGACCAAGAGACCCAGTACTTC. This sequence encodes CASSLKPPWLADQETQYF.

The chain recombines TRBV14 with TRBJ2-1; TRBD1 might be the D (7 bases). The CDR3 contains 13 residues. The V gene's germline CDR1 is SGHDN and CDR2 FVKESK. The germline V and J ends were trimmed by 5 bases and 8 bases, with 13 bases remaining between them. CDR3 nucleotides: TGTGCCAGCAGCTATGGAGGGGGCGATGAGCAGTTCTTC. Protein sequence: CASSYGGGDEQFF.